Listed below are T cell receptor beta chains from one sample, sequenced in a study of shared clonotypes between healthy human individuals. Only in-frame clones appear in the TCRdb table, and some are missing; sequencing was by immunoSEQ multiplex PCR. The sample contains 2 million to 2.5 million clones, approximately 95% of which appear only once. The sequenced material came from naive CD4+ T cells sorted from blood. These receptors were collected from a man younger than 30 in good health. CDR3s include the opening cysteine and the closing phenylalanine or tryptophan. Each record gives: clone size, V gene, J gene, D gene, CDR3 DNA, CDR3 protein. The D gene is left open where the match is weak. Clone size, where shown, is once, few, many, or a class for clones that have expanded.

size: NA
V: TRBV6-1
J: TRBJ1-5
D: NA
DNA: TGTGCCAGCAGTGAGGCGACAGGACCTAATCAGCCCCAGCATTTT
CDR3: CASSEATGPNQPQHF

size: once
V: TRBV30
J: TRBJ2-5
D: NA
DNA: TGTGCCTTCGGGGCAGGGCAGAGTCTCCAAGAGACCCAGTACTTC
CDR3: CAFGAGQSLQETQYF

size: NA
V: TRBV9
J: TRBJ2-3
D: NA
DNA: TGTGCCAGCAGCGTAGTAGCGTACAGCACAGATACGCAGTATTTT
CDR3: CASSVVAYSTDTQYF

size: NA
V: TRBV15
J: TRBJ1-4
D: NA
DNA: TGTGCCACCAGCAGAGATCGAGGACCTAATGAAAAACTGTTTTTT
CDR3: CATSRDRGPNEKLFF

size: NA
V: TRBV5-1
J: TRBJ2-7
D: NA
DNA: TGCGCCAGCAGCGCGGATACCTACGAGCAGTACTTC
CDR3: CASSADTYEQYF

size: NA
V: TRBV2
J: TRBJ1-4
D: TRBD1
DNA: TGTGCCAGCAGCGGTTACAGGGGGGCATATGAAAAACTGTTTTTT
CDR3: CASSGYRGAYEKLFF

size: NA
V: TRBV5-1
J: TRBJ1-6
D: TRBD1
DNA: TGCGCCAGCAGCTTGGGCAGGGGGCAATCACCCCTCCACTTT
CDR3: CASSLGRGQSPLHF

size: NA
V: TRBV10-1
J: TRBJ2-7
D: NA
DNA: TGCGCCAGCAGTCCCAACGTCTACGAGCAGTACTTC
CDR3: CASSPNVYEQYF

size: NA
V: TRBV7-2
J: TRBJ1-4
D: NA
DNA: TGTGCCAGCAGCTTAGGAGGGGCCAGTTCTAATGAAAAACTGTTTTTT
CDR3: CASSLGGASSNEKLFF

size: NA
V: TRBV6-1
J: TRBJ1-4
D: NA
DNA: TGTGCCAGCAGTGAGCGCCAGCGAGGGTCTAATGAAAAACTGTTTTTT
CDR3: CASSERQRGSNEKLFF

size: once
V: TRBV5-4
J: TRBJ1-4
D: NA
DNA: TGTGCCAGCAGCTGGTTAGACACCGACAAACTGTTTTTT
CDR3: CASSWLDTDKLFF

size: NA
V: TRBV6-5
J: TRBJ2-5
D: NA
DNA: TGTGCCAGCAGTTACCTGACGGAACAAGAGACCCAGTACTTC
CDR3: CASSYLTEQETQYF

size: NA
V: TRBV18
J: TRBJ1-1
D: TRBD1
DNA: TGTGCCAGCTCACAACAGGGGGAAGGGTACACTGAAGCTTTCTTT
CDR3: CASSQQGEGYTEAFF

size: NA
V: TRBV5-1
J: TRBJ1-1
D: NA
DNA: TGCGCCAGCAGCTTGGCTACCTCGGGACGCCAGAACACTGAAGCTTTCTTT
CDR3: CASSLATSGRQNTEAFF

size: once
V: TRBV5-6
J: TRBJ1-1
D: NA
DNA: TGTGCCAGCAGCTTCCCCCCAACTAACACTGAAGCTTTCTTT
CDR3: CASSFPPTNTEAFF

size: NA
V: TRBV2
J: TRBJ1-4
D: NA
DNA: TGTGCCAGCAGTGGGGGGACTGTTCGTGAAAAACTGTTTTTT
CDR3: CASSGGTVREKLFF

size: NA
V: TRBV10-3
J: TRBJ2-2
D: TRBD2
DNA: TGTGCCATCAGTGAACTAGCGGGGTCCACCGGGGAGCTGTTTTTT
CDR3: CAISELAGSTGELFF

size: few
V: TRBV5-1
J: TRBJ2-3
D: TRBD2
DNA: TGCGCCAGCAGCTTGGCCCGGACTAGCGGGGAGATCACAGATACGCAGTATTTT
CDR3: CASSLARTSGEITDTQYF

size: NA
V: TRBV5-6
J: TRBJ1-1
D: NA
DNA: TGTGCCAGCAGCTTGGGGGCAGGGCGTGTGAACACTGAAGCTTTCTTT
CDR3: CASSLGAGRVNTEAFF

size: NA
V: TRBV6-5
J: TRBJ1-2
D: TRBD1
DNA: TGTGCCAGCAGTAGACAGGGGTCCCTCTGGGGCTACACCTTC
CDR3: CASSRQGSLWGYTF